This T cell receptor beta chain is drawn from a study of blood T cells in healthy people across ages (dated by TCRdb to the mid-2010s). Broadly, across the study: In model experiments, roughly one uniquely barcoded TCR beta cDNA molecule per two T cells was captured by template switching. For two donors (one aged 18 to 30 and one aged 80 or older), the study analyzed two additional independent replicas of 1 million unique cDNA reads from the same blood draw. The donors were split into four age groups: young (average around 15 years), middle-aged (around 40), aged (more than 60) and long-lived (approximately 80). To avoid experimental bias, donors of different ages were randomly spread across the sequencing lanes. To track age-related changes in TCR beta repertoire diversity, the study relied on deep sequencing normalized with unique cDNA molecular identifiers.

Comments on this clonotype: Its binding antigen is unknown. Per-base quality was not reported, and no clone a single base away is much larger than it.

Overall study outcomes, separate from this receptor: Estimates of total diversity based on one million sequenced T cells were regarded as lower bounds and as underestimates. Bulk unsorted PBMC profiling prevented conclusive comparison of naive and antigen-experienced compartments. There was a strong correlation between observed TCR beta diversity and the percentage of naive T cells measured by flow cytometry. Compared with the aged group, the long-lived group had more naive CD4+ T cells, fewer expanded clones and increased TCR diversity, a pattern suggesting age selection. Because the CMV infection status of the donors was unknown, age-related changes in expanded clonotypes may potentially have been confounded. As age increased, observed TCR beta diversity per million T cells dropped in a roughly linear way, and a significant reduction was already evident by age around 41.

The library was built by means of 5' RACE. For sequencing, an Illumina HiSeq 2500 was employed. A second PCR of roughly 7 to 12 cycles was performed with a sample-barcoded 5' primer and a J-beta primer mix. A unique molecular identifier was introduced onto each TCR beta cDNA molecule by a template-switch 5' adaptor carrying 12 random nucleotides. At least 2.5 million CDR3-containing paired-end reads were obtained from each sample. The Mint cDNA synthesis kit, primed by a TRBC-specific oligonucleotide, was used to synthesize first-strand cDNA from all RNA. All cDNA was treated with uracil-DNA glycosylase and then went through a first 18-cycle PCR with the universal primers M1SS and BC2_uni_R. Processing in the source paper ran as follows. Each sample was normalized by randomly selecting 1 million high-quality reads, each carrying a distinct molecular identifier. Reads sharing molecular identifiers were discarded rather than binned into consensus sequences. MiTCR, with a Q25 quality threshold and the strictest error-elimination algorithm, was used for CDR3 identification, clonotype clustering and error correction. Lower-bound total TCR beta diversity was estimated with a nonparametric unseen species model using Euler transformation. TCRdb reprocessing: public reads trimmed at Q25 with fastp, clones called with MiXCR, in-frame beta chains kept. Under each unique CDR3 protein, matching rows form one entry showing the most common genes and DNA. The V and J calls shown here were made by TCRdb, not taken from the authors' results. The sample table records 600,000 to 1,000,000 distinct CDR3 sequences; 58% of these occur just once. Clones ranked in the top ten supply approximately 20% of the sample.

Donors were a few dozen systemically healthy Caucasian individuals from Russia aged about 6 to 100 years. Around 9.7 milliliters of peripheral blood were collected from each donor into EDTA-treated Vacutainer tubes. Ficoll-Paque density-gradient centrifugation was used to isolate PBMCs, with at least 6 million per sample. Total RNA, at least 6 micrograms per sample, was extracted from PBMCs with Trizol reagent. The percentages of naive CD45RAhigh/CD27high T cells were determined by flow cytometry on a PBMC aliquot from every donor. The germline V gene yields MGHRA for CDR1 and YSYEKL for CDR2. There are 16 amino acids in the CDR3, from cysteine to phenylalanine inclusive. Left in the record is the CDR3 DNA by itself, 48 bases read in frame from the first base. The trim is 1 base for V and 1 base for J, with a gap of 14 bases between the germline ends.

The specimen sequenced was blood. The chain joins TRBV4-1 to TRBJ2-7; TRBD1 is perhaps the D gene, given 6 matching bases. This sequence originates from a man aged 30 to 39 in good health. DNA sequence: TGCGCCAGCAGCCAAGGTCGAGGGGGTAGATCCTACGAGCAGTACTTC. Its translation is CASSQGRGGRSYEQYF.